The T cell receptor (beta chain) described here comes from a study of shared clonotypes between healthy human individuals (dated by TCRdb to between 2020 and 2021). A note on the overall study: A couple of women and a few men aged 18 to 49 years were included in the cohort. For each donor, CD4 naive and CD4 memory were each run on three plates, CD8 naive on two plates, and CD8 memory on one plate. The study deeply sequenced blood TCR repertoires of five healthy adults to estimate repertoire size and the extent of clonotype sharing between individuals. To increase sequencing depth and limit assay-specific biases, TCR repertoire library preparation and sequencing were carried out by different laboratories using diverse techniques. Per donor, leukapheresis produced somewhere between about 0.9 and 10 billion PBMCs. The paper's findings and limits, for the study overall: Higher generation probabilities were observed for clonotypes shared by all four sorted-subset donors than for non-shared clonotypes. Naive subsets generally had larger estimated clonotype richness than memory subsets. Even with the large sequencing depth, rarefaction of the sorted-subset datasets indicated that sequencing was incomplete. Because the study included a small number of donors, the genetic and exposure-history diversity represented was limited. Pairwise subsampling led to the expectation that sequencing depth would affect the degree of clonotype sharing among donors. Approximately 5% of naive CD4, roughly 3.5% of naive CD8, 2.3% of memory CD4, and less than 0.45% of memory CD8 clonotypes were shared across several donors. Sampling was restricted to blood, and TCR repertoires in tissues likely differ from the TCR repertoires found in blood.

Donors were healthy HIV-negative adults with no recently reported acute infections or vaccinations. All donors were Caucasian adults living in Nashville, Tennessee, USA. The CD8 memory samples were a combination of magnetically selected CD45RO+ cells and CCR7-negative CD45RA+ effector memory (TemRA) cells. Blood was obtained by leukapheresis, after which PBMCs were separated by Ficoll-Histopaque density gradient centrifugation and cryopreserved in liquid nitrogen vapor phase. Analytical flow cytometry was used to check the purity and quantity of each magnetically sorted T cell population. From each sorted fraction, genomic DNA was isolated and quantified by UV absorbance on a Nanodrop 2000c. Using the deep immunoSEQ assay, multiplex PCR amplified TCR CDR3 regions from genomic DNA. Extracted genomic DNA from each cell subset was spread evenly across all wells of several immunoSEQ 96-well plates, with each plate serving as a replicate. For sorted subsets, roughly 200 ng genomic DNA, equal to 25,000 to 35,000 T cell genomes, was loaded into each replicate PCR. Purified libraries were quantified with a Qubit 3.0 fluorometer, sized on a Bioanalyzer 2100, and re-quantified with the KAPA Library Quantification kit. Every immunoSEQ 96-well plate was sequenced on a separate single-read 150-cycle Illumina NextSeq 550 flow cell. In the authors' own workflow: Because only junctional sequences without quality scores were contained in the immunoSEQ output, filtering matching that applied to full-length reads could not be performed. Sequences were annotated with PyIR, a Python wrapper for IgBLAST v1.9, and V/J genes and CDR3 were assigned using IMGT germline references. Any read was removed if the V/J assignment was weak (E-value above 1e-6), the CDR3 was missing, or the read contained stop codons, out-of-frame junctions, or ambiguous translated residues. V3J clonotypes were defined as sequences sharing an identical inferred V gene, J gene, and CDR3 amino acid sequence. To compute the percentage overlap between repertoires, the number of shared unique clonotypes was divided by the size of the smaller repertoire. Repertoire richness was assessed with RTK rarefaction, the Chao1 estimator, and Recon v2.1 estimates of unobserved clonotypes. Generation probabilities for all TCRbeta clonotypes obtained by the gDNA method from a handful of donors were computed using OLGA. TCRdb carries this immuneACCESS record with in-frame sequences only. Its versions omit some clonotypes, under half of them owing to an unresolved V gene in the studies checked, with the rest unexplained. V, J and clone size are those of that table, while D and trimming were read from the DNA. This sample has about 380,000 clones in its table, and roughly 96% of those were observed once. Approximately 0.32% of the sample is taken by the ten largest.

V loses 3 bases at its end and J loses 2 bases; junction bases beyond the gene matches: 4. The CDR3 holds 16 amino acids from the cysteine to the phenylalanine. Kept here is only the CDR3 DNA, which spans 48 bases and is read in frame from base 1. The germline V gene (reference sequence) specifies PRHDT as CDR1 and FYEKMQ as CDR2. As to this clone: It has no known antigen specificity. Nothing much larger sits one base from this clone, and base qualities are not available.

Sequences were obtained from memory CD8+ T cells sorted from blood. According to the study, the label for this sample's cell subset or site signals: CD45RO+ cells pooled with CCR7-negative TemRA cells. This clonotype originated in a man aged 30-40 years in good health. The rearrangement joined TRBV13 to TRBJ2-1, and 10 bases in between align with TRBD2. The CDR3 region reads CASSFRAGGAYNEQFF. At the DNA level, the sequence is TGTGCCAGCAGCTTCAGAGCGGGAGGGGCCTACAATGAGCAGTTCTTC.